This T cell receptor (beta chain) derives from a study of Ad26.COV2.S vaccination and SARS-CoV-2 variants. Overall study: The vaccine Ad26.COV2.S was put into the muscle once, or twice with 56 days between.

V was trimmed by 0 bases and J by 1 base, leaving 9 bases between them. CDR1 and CDR2 (germline): ENHRY, SYGVKD. The CDR3 totals 15 residues. Notes on the study in general: Those who received vaccine or placebo ended up with similar non-spike TCR breadth. Once vaccination had occurred, spike-specific CD8+ and CD4+ T cell responses reportedly showed substantial breadth.

Noted treatment: around 19 received Ad26.COV2.S at low or high dose, single or two shots; five or six received placebo; per-sample allocation not given. Samples came from day 63 after the first vaccine or placebo injection. Participants' vaccine, an Ad26 vector, delivered Wuhan-strain SARS-CoV-2 spike. Using immunoSEQ multiplex PCR, the repertoire was profiled, and TCRdb retains in-frame clones only, with some absent. The data show around 450,000 clones, approximately 92% seen once. A remark on this clone: Antigen unknown.

The sample here was peripheral blood, taken in a trial of Ad26.COV2.S vaccine versus placebo. V gene TRBV10-3 combines with J gene TRBJ2-5; no reliable D call. This clonotype was obtained from a person between 18 and 65 years old who received the Ad26.COV2.S COVID-19 vaccine or a placebo. The CDR3 protein is CAISESFRVQETQYF. The CDR3 nucleotides read TGTGCCATCAGTGAGTCGTTTAGGGTCCAAGAGACCCAGTACTTC.